This T cell receptor (beta chain) was captured by sequencing in a study of siplizumab effects on memory and regulatory T cells. Study results and limitations: Memory cells that were CD4+ and unstimulated gave rise to alloreactive sequences, which siplizumab significantly reduced. Naive T cells, seemingly more diverse than memory cells, seemed major alloresponse contributors.

The protocol was immunoSEQ multiplex PCR, while the TCRdb copy is restricted to in-frame clones and leaves out a portion. Altogether 80,000 to 130,000 clones are present, 91% being singletons, with the ten largest covering more than 2.5%. A word on this clone: Its target is not known.

The germline V gene has CDR1 SGHRS and CDR2 YFSETQ. J was trimmed by 1 base and V by 4 bases; bases with no gene match: 5. CDR3 length equals 15 residues. Sequencing was carried out using CD4+ T cells sorted from blood. This chain links TRBV5-1 with TRBJ2-3, with 8 bases aligning to TRBD1. This TCR derives from a human donor in good health. Some clones in this sample may be carry-over from other donors' samples. CDR3 DNA: TGCGCCAGCAGCCCGCCGGGACAGGGCACAGATACGCAGTATTTT. Translating gives CASSPPGQGTDTQYF.